Shown below are 32 T cell receptor beta chains from a single sample sequenced in a study of blood T cell repertoires in COVID-19. Some clones are missing from TCRdb's copy, which holds only in-frame ones; the method was immunoSEQ multiplex PCR. This table has under 20,000 clones, nearly 90% appearing once. The sample consisted of peripheral blood. These receptors all stem from a human donor with active COVID-19. The donor label of this sample is uncertain.

The rearrangement links TRBV11-2 to TRBJ1-1, with 8 bases identical to TRBD1. From germline, CDR1 is SGHAT and CDR2 FQNNGV. Trimming at V came to 1 base and at J to 3 bases, leaving 4 bases not matched to a gene. The length of the CDR3 is 15 residues. For the CDR3, the DNA is TGTGCCAGCAGCTTAGCCGGACAGGGATACACTGAAGCTTTCTTT. Translated, it gives CASSLAGQGYTEAFF.

This chain links TRBV18 with TRBJ2-7; D remains unclear. V lost 1 base to trimming and J lost 2 bases, with 6 bases between them. The CDR3 totals 13 residues. The V gene's germline CDR1 is KGHSH and CDR2 LQKENI. Here the CDR3 reads CASSPLETYEQYF. DNA of the CDR3: TGTGCCAGCTCACCACTGGAGACCTACGAGCAGTACTTC.

V gene TRBV18 combines with J gene TRBJ2-2, with 9 bases fitting TRBD1. Germline lookup yields CDR1 KGHSH and CDR2 LQKENI. This CDR3 has 17 amino acids. V lost 3 bases to trimming and J lost 7 bases; unmatched junction nucleotides: 12. Written as DNA, the CDR3 is TGTGCCAGCTCACCTATTCTTCCGGGACAGGGCCACGGGGAGCTGTTTTTT. Encoded protein: CASSPILPGQGHGELFF.

The chain has TRBV13 and TRBJ2-3; tentative D call: TRBD2 (6 bases). CDR3 size: 14 residues. The germline V and J ends were trimmed by 5 bases and 1 base, with 10 bases remaining between them. Germline V CDR1 and CDR2: PRHDT, FYEKMQ (reference sequence). This CDR3 reads CASSPGLRTDTQYF. The CDR3 bases are TGTGCCAGCAGCCCCGGACTACGCACAGATACGCAGTATTTT.

The chain links TRBV6-5 to TRBJ2-1; 8 nucleotides align to TRBD1. Looked up from germline, CDR1 is MNHEY and CDR2 is SVGAGI. V lost 10 bases, J lost 16 bases, and 12 bases stayed unmatched. This CDR3 is built from 11 residues. The CDR3 bases are TGTGCCATCGCCTCGGGACAGGCGATCTTCTTC. Residues: CAIASGQAIFF.

This clone was observed once. This chain uses TRBV19 with TRBJ2-3; 9 bases are shared with TRBD1. Per the germline V gene, CDR1 is LNHDA and CDR2 is SQIVND (reference sequence). V shed 4 bases, J shed 3 bases, and the junction held 5 bases outside the gene matches. This CDR3 has 15 residues. The CDR3 DNA sequence: TGTGCCAGTAGTACCTACAGGGGGCAGACAGATACGCAGTATTTT. Translating it yields CASSTYRGQTDTQYF.

In its sample, this clone was seen a few times. The gene calls are TRBV10-3 and TRBJ2-7; TRBD2 is a possible D gene (6 bases). CDR3 size: 12 residues. Deletions cut 4 bases from V and 5 bases from J, with 9 bases between. Germline V gene sequence: CDR1 ENHRY, CDR2 SYGVKD. The CDR3 loop is CAISGGGHEQYF. The CDR3 DNA sequence: TGTGCCATCAGTGGGGGAGGCCACGAGCAGTACTTC.

The rearrangement joins TRBV27 to TRBJ2-7, with 9 bases aligning to TRBD2. This CDR3 contains 16 residues. CDR1 and CDR2 from the germline V gene are MNHEY and SMNVEV (reference sequence). Trimming took 5 bases from V and 9 from J; bases not matched to a gene: 17. The CDR3 reads CASSSLTGTSSGGQYF. The CDR3 DNA reads TGTGCCAGCAGTAGCCTAACCGGGACTAGCTCTGGGGGGCAGTACTTC.

The chain employs TRBV6-1 and TRBJ1-5; no reliable D call. V was shortened by 1 base and J by 6 bases, with 13 bases between the two germline ends. Per the germline V gene, CDR1 is MNHNS and CDR2 is SASEGT. The CDR3 consists of 15 residues. This CDR3 is CASSEGRVGLQPQHF. DNA of the CDR3: TGTGCCAGCAGTGAAGGGCGGGTGGGCCTTCAGCCCCAGCATTTT.

The chain links TRBV24-1 to TRBJ2-3, with 12 bases matching TRBD2. Germline lookup yields CDR1 KGHDR and CDR2 SFDVKD. The CDR3 sequence is 14 residues long. V gave up 5 bases and J gave up 4 bases; unmatched junction bases: 0. CDR3 loop: CATSGLAGADTQYF. CDR3 bases: TGTGCCACCAGTGGACTAGCGGGAGCAGATACGCAGTATTTT.

J is TRBJ2-3 and V is TRBV6-1, with 10 bases matching TRBD2. Germline CDR1 reads MNHNS; CDR2 reads SASEGT. V trimming: 3 bases; J trimming: 5 bases; junction bases outside the gene matches: 2. This CDR3 has 14 amino acids. CDR3 protein: CASSDLAGVDTQYF. CDR3 nucleotides: TGTGCCAGCAGTGACCTAGCGGGAGTAGATACGCAGTATTTT.

The rearrangement links TRBV27 to TRBJ2-7; no clear D. The CDR3 has 13 residues. V was cut by 0 bases and J by 3 bases, with 6 bases left in between. Germline V gene lookup returns CDR1 MNHEY and CDR2 SMNVEV (reference sequence). CDR3 residues: CASSLSPGYEQYF. The CDR3 nucleotides read TGTGCCAGCAGTTTATCCCCCGGCTACGAGCAGTACTTC.

This chain uses TRBV11-2 with TRBJ1-1, with D maybe TRBD1 (5 bases). Germline values: CDR1 SGHAT, CDR2 FQNNGV. The V end was cut by 7 bases, the J end by 4 bases, with 13 bases between. The CDR3 consists of 13 residues. CDR3 in amino acids: CASTGSGGTEAFF. DNA of the CDR3: TGTGCCAGCACAGGATCCGGGGGCACTGAAGCTTTCTTT. Supplemented by reference TRBV11-2 and TRBJ1-1, the full variable domain reads EAGVAQSPRYKIIEKRQSVAFWCNPISGHATLYWYQQILGQGPKLLIQFQNNGVVDDSQLPKDRFSAERLKGVDSTLKIQPAKLEDSAVYLCASTGSGGTEAFFGQGTRLTVV.

The V and J genes are TRBV5-4 and TRBJ1-6; tentative D call: TRBD1 (6 bases). The CDR3 consists of 16 residues. The germline V gene has CDR1 SGHNT and CDR2 YYREEE (reference sequence). The germline V and J ends were trimmed by 1 base and 9 bases, with 17 bases remaining between them. CDR3 DNA: TGTGCCAGCAGCTTGAAAGCTCTGGGGGCTGGTTCACCCCTCCACTTT. It encodes CASSLKALGAGSPLHF.

J is TRBJ1-1 and V is TRBV9; TRBD1 aligns across 8 bases. The germline V gene has CDR1 SGDLS and CDR2 YYNGEE. J lost 5 bases, V lost 1 base, and 4 bases had no gene match. The CDR3 totals 14 residues. The CDR3 DNA sequence: TGTGCCAGCAGCGTATCAGGGGGCAAAACTGAAGCTTTCTTT. Translated: CASSVSGGKTEAFF.

The rearrangement joins TRBV19 to TRBJ2-1; 9 bases map to TRBD2. The ends lost 4 bases at V and 6 bases at J; junction bases unmatched: 10. In germline, CDR1 is LNHDA, CDR2 SQIVND (reference sequence). The CDR3 spans 16 residues. The CDR3 here is CASSSRLAGASNEQFF. The CDR3 coding sequence is TGTGCCAGTAGTAGTCGATTAGCGGGGGCCTCCAATGAGCAGTTCTTC.

The chain is built from TRBV7-8 and TRBJ2-7, with TRBD2 matching over 7 bases. This CDR3 is 15 amino acids long. Germline V lookup: CDR1 SGHVS, CDR2 FQNEAQ. V dropped 4 bases and J dropped 7; count of bases not matched to a gene: 13. CDR3: CASSSRGRPLEEQYF. Written as DNA, the CDR3 is TGTGCCAGCAGCTCGCGGGGGAGGCCGTTAGAAGAGCAGTACTTC.

This clone has just a few counts. This chain links TRBV6-1 with TRBJ2-1, with D maybe TRBD2 (5 bases). The germline V gene has CDR1 MNHNS and CDR2 SASEGT. Trimming pared 11 bases from V and 2 bases from J, leaving 25 bases between. This CDR3 has 17 amino acids. DNA for the CDR3: TGTGCCTCCAGTGTTGGCCCCGAAGCGGTTGCCTACAATGAGCAGTTCTTC. Protein product: CASSVGPEAVAYNEQFF.

The rearrangement links TRBV3-1 (or the pseudogene TRBV3-2) to TRBJ2-1; TRBD2 might be the D (5 bases). V was cut by 2 bases and J by 3 bases, with 11 bases left in between. The CDR3 length is 15 residues. Per germline, CDR1 LGHDT and CDR2 YNNKEL (reference sequence). The CDR3 region has the DNA TGTGCCAGCAGCCAATCCAGCGGAAACTACAATGAGCAGTTCTTC. Amino acids: CASSQSSGNYNEQFF.

The V gene is TRBV19, the J gene TRBJ1-6, with TRBD1 identical over 8 bases. The germline gives CDR1 LNHDA, CDR2 SQIVND (reference sequence). This CDR3 region has 14 residues. After removal of 7 bases from V and 7 bases from J, the junction contained 6 bases not matched to a gene. CDR3 nucleotides: TGTGCCAGTACGCCTACAGGGGGAAATTCACCCCTCCACTTT. Its translation is CASTPTGGNSPLHF.

J is TRBJ2-3 and V is TRBV4-1; D is ambiguous. V was clipped by 5 bases and J by 5 bases, with 8 bases between them. The germline V gene encodes CDR1 MGHRA and CDR2 YSYEKL. The CDR3 covers 12 residues. CDR3 coding DNA: TGCGCCAGCAGCTCGCTAGGAGATACGCAGTATTTT. It specifies CASSSLGDTQYF.

The V gene is TRBV28, the J gene TRBJ1-1; D perhaps matches TRBD1 (6 bases). This CDR3 contains 13 residues. Germline values: CDR1 MDHEN, CDR2 SYDVKM. The V end lost 1 base, the J end lost 4 bases, and 7 bases lay between the germline ends. The CDR3 reads CASSLYRATEAFF. The CDR3 region has the DNA TGTGCCAGCAGTTTATACAGGGCCACTGAAGCTTTCTTT.

The chain uses TRBV24-1 and TRBJ2-3; D is perhaps TRBD2 (5 bases). The CDR3 is 15 residues long. CDR1 KGHDR and CDR2 SFDVKD come from the germline V gene. V was clipped by 9 bases and J by 2 bases, with 17 bases between them. Here the CDR3 reads CATSGGELNTDTQYF. CDR3 nucleotide sequence: TGTGCCACCTCTGGAGGTGAGCTGAACACAGATACGCAGTATTTT.

The rearrangement uses TRBV6-1 and TRBJ2-3; TRBD2 matches 12 bases. The CDR3 runs to 15 residues. In germline, CDR1 is MNHNS, CDR2 SASEGT. The ends lost 1 base at V and 5 bases at J; junction bases unmatched: 1. In nucleotides, the CDR3 is TGTGCCAGCAGTGAAGGACTAGCGGGAGTAGATACGCAGTATTTT. It translates to CASSEGLAGVDTQYF.

This clone has just a few counts. The gene calls are TRBV4-2 and TRBJ1-2; 7 bases map to TRBD1. V lost 0 bases to trimming and J lost 0 bases; unmatched junction nucleotides: 4. Germline CDR1 reads LGHNA; CDR2 reads YNFKEQ. CDR3 size: 16 residues. CDR3 sequence reads: CASSQDWDRANYGYTF. The CDR3 nucleotides read TGTGCCAGCAGCCAAGATTGGGACAGAGCTAACTATGGCTACACCTTC.

This sequence joins TRBV19 and TRBJ1-1; D call uncertain. The V end lost 5 bases, the J end lost 0 bases, and 10 bases lay between the germline ends. The CDR3 consists of 14 residues. Germline assignment: CDR1 LNHDA and CDR2 SQIVND (reference sequence). The chain's CDR3 is CASSASRVNTEAFF. In nucleotides, the CDR3 is TGTGCCAGTAGTGCGTCTCGGGTGAACACTGAAGCTTTCTTT.

The CDR3, as DNA: TGCGCCAGCAGCCAAGATCTGTTAGCGGGCGATACGCAGTATTTT. This encodes CASSQDLLAGDTQYF. The chain links TRBV4-3 to TRBJ2-3, with 7 bases matching TRBD2. The CDR3 runs 15 residues. V lost 0 bases, J lost 6 bases, and 6 bases stayed unmatched. Germline V gene data show CDR1 as LGHNA and CDR2 as YSLEER.

This chain joins TRBV11-2 and TRBJ2-1, with TRBD2 matching 7 bases. The V gene end was trimmed by 5 bases and the J gene end by 7 bases; junction bases not matched to a gene: 17. Germline V gene data show CDR1 as SGHAT and CDR2 as FQNNGV. CDR3 length equals 17 residues. The CDR3 protein is CASSPIRWTRVGNEQFF. In nucleotides, the CDR3 is TGTGCCAGCAGCCCAATTCGTTGGACTAGAGTGGGTAATGAGCAGTTCTTC.

J is TRBJ1-5 and V is TRBV7-9; 8 nucleotides match TRBD1. In germline, CDR1 is SEHNR, CDR2 FQNEAQ (reference sequence). This CDR3 is 15 amino acids long. The junction had 5 bases not matched to a gene; V was cut back by 5 bases and J by 2 bases. The CDR3 region is CASSQGQGGNQPQHF. Here the CDR3 DNA reads TGTGCCAGCAGCCAAGGACAGGGTGGCAATCAGCCCCAGCATTTT.

This clone has a handful of counts. The chain combines TRBV19 with TRBJ2-1; 8 positions match TRBD2. J lost 4 bases, V lost 5 bases, and 7 bases had no gene match. The CDR3 totals 15 residues. Germline V gene sequence: CDR1 LNHDA, CDR2 SQIVND (reference sequence). For the CDR3, the DNA is TGTGCCAGTAGTTCGGCGGGAGGTCCATACAATGAGCAGTTCTTC. It is translated as CASSSAGGPYNEQFF. The full variable domain, rest sourced from reference TRBV19 and TRBJ2-1, is DGGITQSPKYLFRKEGQNVTLSCEQNLNHDAMYWYRQDPGQGLRLIYYSQIVNDFQKGDIAEGYSVSREKKESFPLTVTSAQKNPTAFYLCASSSAGGPYNEQFFGPGTRLTVL.

The rearrangement links TRBV9 to TRBJ2-7; no reliable D call. With 0 bases removed from V and 6 bases from J, the gap between germline ends came to 13 bases. CDR1 is SGDLS and CDR2 is YYNGEE in the germline V gene. This CDR3 has 14 residues. Here the CDR3 reads CASSVGLDLVEQYF. For the CDR3, the DNA is TGTGCCAGCAGCGTAGGGCTAGACCTAGTCGAGCAGTACTTC. The variable domain in full, completed from reference TRBV9 and TRBJ2-7, reads DSGVTQTPKHLITATGQRVTLRCSPRSGDLSVYWYQQSLDQGLQFLIQYYNGEERAKGNILERFSAQQFPDLHSELNLSSLELGDSALYFCASSVGLDLVEQYFGPGTRLTVT.

The gene calls are TRBV12-5 and TRBJ2-5; 7 nucleotides line up with TRBD1. Germline V gene data show CDR1 as LGHNT and CDR2 as FRNRAP. This CDR3 is 13 amino acids long. Germline trimming cut 3 bases from V and 7 bases from J; bases unmatched to any gene: 5. The CDR3 DNA follows: TGTGCTAGTGGTTTAGGGACAGTCGGGACCCAGTACTTC. Its protein product is CASGLGTVGTQYF.